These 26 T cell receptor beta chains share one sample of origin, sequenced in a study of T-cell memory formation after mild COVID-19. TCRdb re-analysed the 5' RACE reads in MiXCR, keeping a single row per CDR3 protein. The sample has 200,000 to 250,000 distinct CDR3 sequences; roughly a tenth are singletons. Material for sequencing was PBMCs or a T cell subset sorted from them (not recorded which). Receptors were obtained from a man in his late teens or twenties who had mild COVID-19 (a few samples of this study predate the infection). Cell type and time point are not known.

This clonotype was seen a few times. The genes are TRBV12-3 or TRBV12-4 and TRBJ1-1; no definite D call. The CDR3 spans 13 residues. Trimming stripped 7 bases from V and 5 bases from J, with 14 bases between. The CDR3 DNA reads TGTGCCAGCACCGTCCGGGGTCTGACTGAAGCTTTCTTT. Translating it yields CASTVRGLTEAFF.

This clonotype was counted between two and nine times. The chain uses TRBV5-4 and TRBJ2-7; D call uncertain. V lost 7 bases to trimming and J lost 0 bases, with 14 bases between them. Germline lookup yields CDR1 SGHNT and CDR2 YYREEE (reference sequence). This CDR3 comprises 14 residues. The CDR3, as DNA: TGTGCCAGCCCGGAATATAGGAGCTCCTACGAGCAGTACGTC. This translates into CASPEYRSSYEQYV.

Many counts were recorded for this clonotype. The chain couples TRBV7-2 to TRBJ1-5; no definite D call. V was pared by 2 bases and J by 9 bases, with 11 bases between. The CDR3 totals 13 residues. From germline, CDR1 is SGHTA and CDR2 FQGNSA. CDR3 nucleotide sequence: TGTGCCAGCAGCTTAACTTCTGACCCGCCCCAGCATTTT. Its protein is CASSLTSDPPQHF.

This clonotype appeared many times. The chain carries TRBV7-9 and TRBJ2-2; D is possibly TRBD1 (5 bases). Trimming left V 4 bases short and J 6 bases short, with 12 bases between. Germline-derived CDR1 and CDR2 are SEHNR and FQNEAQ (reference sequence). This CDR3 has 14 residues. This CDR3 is CASSSQGGPGELFF. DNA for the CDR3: TGTGCCAGCAGCTCCCAGGGCGGACCCGGGGAGCTGTTTTTT.

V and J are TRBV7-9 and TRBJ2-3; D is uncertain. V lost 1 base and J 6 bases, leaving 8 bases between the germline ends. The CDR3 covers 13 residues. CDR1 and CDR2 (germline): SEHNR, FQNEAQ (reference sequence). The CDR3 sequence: CASSLEIGDTQYF. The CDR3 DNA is TGTGCCAGCAGCTTAGAGATCGGCGATACGCAGTATTTT.

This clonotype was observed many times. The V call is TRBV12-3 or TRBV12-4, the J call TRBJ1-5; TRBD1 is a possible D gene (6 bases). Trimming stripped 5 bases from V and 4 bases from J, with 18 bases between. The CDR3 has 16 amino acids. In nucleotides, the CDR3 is TGTGCCAGCAGTCTTTCAAACAGGGACAAGAATCAGCCCCAGCATTTT. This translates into CASSLSNRDKNQPQHF.

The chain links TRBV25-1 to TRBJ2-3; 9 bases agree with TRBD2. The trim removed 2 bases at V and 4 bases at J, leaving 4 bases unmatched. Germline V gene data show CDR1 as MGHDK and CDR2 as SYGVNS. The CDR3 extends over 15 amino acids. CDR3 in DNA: TGTGCCAGCAGTGAAGGTAGCGGGGGCGCAGATACGCAGTATTTT. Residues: CASSEGSGGADTQYF.

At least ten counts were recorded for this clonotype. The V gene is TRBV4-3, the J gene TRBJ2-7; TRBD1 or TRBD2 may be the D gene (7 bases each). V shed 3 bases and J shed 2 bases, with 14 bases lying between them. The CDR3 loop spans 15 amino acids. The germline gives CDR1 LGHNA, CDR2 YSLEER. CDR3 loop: CASSQGGDRPYEQYF. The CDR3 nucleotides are TGCGCCAGCAGCCAGGGGGGGGACAGACCCTACGAGCAGTACTTC.

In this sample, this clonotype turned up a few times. The CDR3: CASSQGDRSYEQYV. The CDR3 nucleotides read TGTGCCAGCAGCCAAGGGGACAGGTCCTACGAGCAGTACGTC. The rearrangement links TRBV6-5 to TRBJ2-7; the match to TRBD1 covers 8 bases. Germline V lookup: CDR1 MNHEY, CDR2 SVGAGI. The CDR3 is 14 residues long. V was clipped by 6 bases and J by 1 base; unmatched bases: 5.

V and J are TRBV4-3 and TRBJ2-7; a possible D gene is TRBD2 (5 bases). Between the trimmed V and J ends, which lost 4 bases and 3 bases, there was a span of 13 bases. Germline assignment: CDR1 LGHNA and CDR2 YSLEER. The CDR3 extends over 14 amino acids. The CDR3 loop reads CASSRESGFYEQYF. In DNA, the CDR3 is TGCGCCAGCAGCCGCGAGTCGGGGTTCTACGAGCAGTACTTC.

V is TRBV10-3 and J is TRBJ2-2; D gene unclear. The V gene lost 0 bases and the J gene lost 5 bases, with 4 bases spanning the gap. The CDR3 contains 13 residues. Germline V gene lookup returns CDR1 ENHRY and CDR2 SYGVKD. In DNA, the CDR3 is TGTGCCATCAGTGAGTCGGGTACCGGGGAGCTGTTTTTT. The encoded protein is CAISESGTGELFF.

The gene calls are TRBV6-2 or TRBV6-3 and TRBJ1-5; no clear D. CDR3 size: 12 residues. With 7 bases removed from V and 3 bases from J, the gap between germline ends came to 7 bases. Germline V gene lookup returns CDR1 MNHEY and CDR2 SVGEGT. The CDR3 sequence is CASTRFNQPQHF. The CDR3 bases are TGTGCCAGCACTCGATTCAATCAGCCCCAGCATTTT.

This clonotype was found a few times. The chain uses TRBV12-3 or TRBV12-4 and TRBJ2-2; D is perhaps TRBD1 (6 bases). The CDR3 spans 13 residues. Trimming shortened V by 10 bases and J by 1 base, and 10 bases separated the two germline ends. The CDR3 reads CATQDRNTGELFF. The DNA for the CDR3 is TGTGCCACCCAGGACAGGAACACCGGGGAGCTGTTTTTT.

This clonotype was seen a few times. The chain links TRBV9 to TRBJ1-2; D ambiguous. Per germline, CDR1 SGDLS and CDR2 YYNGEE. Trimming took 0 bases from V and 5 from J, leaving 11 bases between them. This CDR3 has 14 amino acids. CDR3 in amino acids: CASSVGETTYGYTF. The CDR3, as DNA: TGTGCCAGCAGCGTAGGCGAGACGACTTATGGCTACACCTTC.

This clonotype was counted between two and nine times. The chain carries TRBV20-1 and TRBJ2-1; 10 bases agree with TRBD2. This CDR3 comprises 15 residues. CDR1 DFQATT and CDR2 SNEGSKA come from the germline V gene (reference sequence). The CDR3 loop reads CRLERGGYTYNEQFF. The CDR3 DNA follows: TGCAGACTCGAGCGGGGGGGATATACCTACAATGAGCAGTTCTTC.

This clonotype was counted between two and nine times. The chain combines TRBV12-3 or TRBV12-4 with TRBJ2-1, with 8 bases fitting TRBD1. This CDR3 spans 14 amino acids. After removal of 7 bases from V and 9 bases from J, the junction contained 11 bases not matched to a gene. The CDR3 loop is CASTPWTGSGEQFF. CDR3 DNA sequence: TGTGCCAGCACCCCTTGGACAGGGAGCGGTGAGCAGTTCTTC.

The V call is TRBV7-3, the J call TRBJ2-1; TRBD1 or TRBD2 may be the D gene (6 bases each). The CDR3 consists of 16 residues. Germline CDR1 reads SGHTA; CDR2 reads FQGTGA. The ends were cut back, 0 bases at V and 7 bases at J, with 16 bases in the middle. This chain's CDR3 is CASSLTGGDIKNEQFF. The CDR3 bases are TGTGCCAGCAGCTTAACCGGGGGCGATATTAAAAATGAGCAGTTCTTC.

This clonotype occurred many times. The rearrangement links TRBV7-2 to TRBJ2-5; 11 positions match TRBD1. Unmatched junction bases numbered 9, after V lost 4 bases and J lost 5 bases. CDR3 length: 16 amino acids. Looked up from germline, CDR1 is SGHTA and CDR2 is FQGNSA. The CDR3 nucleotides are TGTGCCAGCAGCTCAACGTTGGACAGGGGGCCGGAGACCCAGTACTTC. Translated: CASSSTLDRGPETQYF.

DNA for the CDR3: TGTGCCAGCAGTTTTGTTGAGCCCGGGCCCTCGCGGGAGACCCAGTACTTC. Amino acids: CASSFVEPGPSRETQYF. The chain uses TRBV27 and TRBJ2-5; no clear D gene. The germline V and J ends were trimmed by 3 bases and 5 bases, with 22 bases remaining between them. The length of the CDR3 is 17 residues. Germline V gene sequence: CDR1 MNHEY, CDR2 SMNVEV (reference sequence).

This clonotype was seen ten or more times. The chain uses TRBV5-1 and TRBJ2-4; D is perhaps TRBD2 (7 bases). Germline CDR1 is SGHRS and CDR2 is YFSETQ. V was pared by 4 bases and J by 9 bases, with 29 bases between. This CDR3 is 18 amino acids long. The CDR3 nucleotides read TGCGCCAGCAGCCAAGAGGCCTTGGCGGGCCGGAGGGGGGGCATTCAGTACTTC. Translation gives CASSQEALAGRRGGIQYF.

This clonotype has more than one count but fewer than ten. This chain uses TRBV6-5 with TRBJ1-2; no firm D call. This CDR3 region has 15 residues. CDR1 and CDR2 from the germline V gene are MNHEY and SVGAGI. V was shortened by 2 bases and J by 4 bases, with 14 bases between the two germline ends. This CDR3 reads CASSYRPSEFYGYTF. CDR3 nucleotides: TGTGCCAGCAGTTACCGTCCGTCGGAATTCTATGGCTACACCTTC.

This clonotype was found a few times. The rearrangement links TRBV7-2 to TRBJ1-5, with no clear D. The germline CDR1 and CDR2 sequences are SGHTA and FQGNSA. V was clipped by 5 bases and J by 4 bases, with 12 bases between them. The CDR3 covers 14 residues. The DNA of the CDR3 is TGTGCCAGCAGCCCGGACGGAACAAATCAGCCCCAGCATTTT. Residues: CASSPDGTNQPQHF.

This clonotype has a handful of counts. The CDR3 region is CATNSRTGGYGYTF. In DNA form, the CDR3 reads TGTGCCACAAACTCACGGACAGGCGGCTATGGCTACACCTTC. V usage is TRBV25-1 and J usage is TRBJ1-2; 7 bases line up with TRBD1. The CDR3 has 14 amino acids. CDR1 is MGHDK, CDR2 SYGVNS, per germline. V lost 10 bases to trimming and J lost 4 bases; unmatched junction nucleotides: 12.

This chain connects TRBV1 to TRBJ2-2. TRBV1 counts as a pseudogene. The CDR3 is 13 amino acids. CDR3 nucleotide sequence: TGCACCAGCAGCCAAGATAGGACCGGGGAGCTGTTTTTT. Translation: CTSSQDRTGELFF.

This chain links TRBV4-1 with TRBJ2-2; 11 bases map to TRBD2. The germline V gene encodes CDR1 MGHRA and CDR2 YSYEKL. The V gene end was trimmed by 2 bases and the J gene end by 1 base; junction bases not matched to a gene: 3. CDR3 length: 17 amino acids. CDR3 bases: TGCGCCAGCAGCCAACGCCTAGCGGGGGGGAACACCGGGGAGCTGTTTTTT. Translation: CASSQRLAGGNTGELFF.

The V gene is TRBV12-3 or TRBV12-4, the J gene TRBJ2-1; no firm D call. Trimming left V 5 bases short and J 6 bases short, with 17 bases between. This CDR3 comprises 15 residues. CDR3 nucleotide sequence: TGTGCCAGCAGTCCCCGAAAAGTCCCGAGCAATGAGCAGTTCTTC. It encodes CASSPRKVPSNEQFF.